This passage covers 3 T cell receptor beta chains from one sample sequenced in a study of cytomegalovirus exposure and HLA in healthy donors. The PCR had 60 Vbeta and 13 Jbeta primers. The assay was immunoSEQ multiplex PCR, and TCRdb's table has in-frame clones only and misses some. The top ten hold 1% of the sample, which has approximately 160,000 clones, about 80% seen once. Input material: PBMCs. The receptors derive from a woman in her 50s in good health and CMV-seropositive.

The genes are TRBV5-8 and TRBJ1-4, with D uncertain. Germline V gene data show CDR1 as SGHTS and CDR2 as YDEGEE. This CDR3 contains 16 residues. V gave up 4 bases and J gave up 0 bases, with 13 bases separating them. Here the CDR3 reads CASSKSIGATNEKLFF. The DNA of the CDR3 is TGTGCCAGCAGCAAGTCCATTGGAGCAACTAATGAAAAACTGTTTTTT.

The J gene is TRBJ2-3, the V gene TRBV9; tentatively, D is TRBD2 (6 bases). The CDR3 contains 16 residues. Germline V CDR1 and CDR2: SGDLS, YYNGEE. V was shortened by 0 bases and J by 1 base, with 12 bases between the two germline ends. CDR3 DNA sequence: TGTGCCAGCAGCGTAGATCTAGCGAGGGGCACAGATACGCAGTATTTT. This gives the protein CASSVDLARGTDTQYF.

The chain combines TRBV5-1 with TRBJ2-3; TRBD1 matches at 7 bases. The V gene end was trimmed by 4 bases and the J gene end by 2 bases; junction bases not matched to a gene: 7. The V gene's germline CDR1 is SGHRS and CDR2 YFSETQ. There are 15 residues in the CDR3. The CDR3 region is CASSGPGTVTDTQYF. The CDR3 DNA follows: TGCGCCAGCAGCGGGCCCGGGACAGTCACAGATACGCAGTATTTT.